A selection of T cell receptor beta chains follows, all from one sample in a study of T-cell memory formation after mild COVID-19. TCRdb redid the calling of the 5' RACE reads with MiXCR, one entry per CDR3 protein. The sample carries roughly 150,000 distinct CDR3 sequences, 11% to 15% recorded once. Sequencing input: PBMCs or a T cell subset sorted from them (not recorded which). Receptor source: an adult woman who had mild COVID-19 (a few samples of this study predate the infection). Cell type and time point are not known. The CDR3 runs from the conserved cysteine through the conserved F or W. D genes are given only for firm matches. Some rows have no size entry. The others give once, few or many, or a class for an expanded clone.

>TRBJ2-7|-|many|TRBV29-1
TGCAGCGTTGGTGTCAACTACGAGCAGTACTTC
CSVGVNYEQYF
>TRBJ1-1|TRBD1|-|TRBV6-5
TGTGCCAGCTACTCGGACAGGGGAGCTTTCTTT
CASYSDRGAFF
>TRBJ2-2|TRBD1|few|TRBV3-1
TGTGCCAGCAGCCAAGGAGGGGGACAGCCCCTCACCGGGGAGCTGTTTTTT
CASSQGGGQPLTGELFF
>TRBJ2-1|-|-|TRBV5-6
TGTGCCAGCAGCTGGACGGGTCCTCTTGTTTACTCCTACAATGAGCAGTTCTTC
CASSWTGPLVYSYNEQFF
>TRBJ2-3|-|few|TRBV5-1
TGCGCCAGCAGCACGCAGGGAAGGGCAGATACGCAGTATTTT
CASSTQGRADTQYF
>TRBJ1-5|-|-|TRBV6-2/TRBV6-3
TGTGCCAGCAGTTACTCGGGGCCTGAGTGGAGAGGGAGTAGCAATCAGCCCCAGCATTTT
CASSYSGPEWRGSSNQPQHF
>TRBJ2-3|-|few|TRBV6-6
TGTGCCAGCAGTTACTCAACCGGGGCTTCAGATACGCAGTATTTT
CASSYSTGASDTQYF
>TRBJ2-5|-|-|TRBV7-9
TGTGCCGGCAGGTCGTCGGGGTACCAAGAGACCCAGTACTTC
CAGRSSGYQETQYF
>TRBJ1-1|-|few|TRBV9
TGTGCCAGCGGTACGGGGGAGAACACTGAAGCTTTCTTT
CASGTGENTEAFF
>TRBJ2-2|-|-|TRBV4-3
TGCGCCAGCAGCCAAGAAATACGGACCGGGGAGCTGTTTTTT
CASSQEIRTGELFF
>TRBJ2-1|-|-|TRBV7-2
TGTGCCAGCAGCGTTCCCCGTTACGGTGGGACACCCGATTACAATGAGCAGTTCTTC
CASSVPRYGGTPDYNEQFF
>TRBJ2-3|-|-|TRBV11-2
TGTGCCAGCAGCTTGGGGACGGCCGAAAGGGATACGCAGTATTTT
CASSLGTAERDTQYF
>TRBJ1-4|-|-|TRBV4-1
TGCGCCAGCAGCCAAGTCGCAATAGATTCGGAGAATGAAAAACTGTTTTTT
CASSQVAIDSENEKLFF
>TRBJ1-5|-|few|TRBV20-1
TGCAGTGCTGTTGACAGCGGAAGCAATCAGCCCCAGCATTTT
CSAVDSGSNQPQHF